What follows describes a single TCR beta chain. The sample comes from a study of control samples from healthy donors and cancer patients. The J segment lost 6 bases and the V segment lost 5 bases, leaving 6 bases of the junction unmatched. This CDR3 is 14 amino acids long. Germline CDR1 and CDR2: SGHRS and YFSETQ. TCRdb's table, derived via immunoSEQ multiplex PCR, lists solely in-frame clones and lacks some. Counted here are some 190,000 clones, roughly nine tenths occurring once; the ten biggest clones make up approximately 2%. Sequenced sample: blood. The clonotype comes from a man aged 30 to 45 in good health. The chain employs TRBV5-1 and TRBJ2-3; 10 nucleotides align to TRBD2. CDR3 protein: CASSPTSGVDTQYF. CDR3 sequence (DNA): TGCGCCAGCAGTCCAACTAGCGGGGTTGATACGCAGTATTTT.